This T cell receptor (beta chain) is from a study of cytomegalovirus exposure and HLA in healthy donors. The CDR3 is 14 amino acids. Germline CDR1 and CDR2: KGHSH and LQKENI. The V and J ends lost 0 bases and 3 bases, in that order; junction bases with no gene match: 0. Whole-study findings and limits: Altogether, 164 TCR beta chains were recorded as cytomegalovirus-associated. Later, an analysis found that common viral pathogens appeared to be linked with several of the most significant clusters.

Both 60 Vbeta primers and 13 Jbeta primers went into the PCR. TCRdb's table, derived via immunoSEQ multiplex PCR, lists solely in-frame clones and lacks some. Among approximately 260,000 clones listed, roughly 81% were seen once. Concerning this clone: The target antigen is unknown.

This sequence joins TRBV18 and TRBJ2-7, with 9 bases aligning to TRBD1. The sequence came from a middle-aged woman in good health and CMV-seropositive. Sequenced: PBMCs. CDR3 loop: CASSPPGQGYEQYF. Here the CDR3 DNA reads TGTGCCAGCTCACCACCGGGACAGGGCTACGAGCAGTACTTC.